A single sample gave rise to the 27 T cell receptor beta chains below, sequenced in a study of blood T cell repertoires in COVID-19. Sequencing was performed with immunoSEQ multiplex PCR; in TCRdb, only in-frame clones are kept and a portion is missing. The table includes 110,000 or so clones, roughly 79% detected once. Sequencing input: peripheral blood. These TCRs come from a human donor in a cohort sampled during active COVID-19.

V gene TRBV7-2 combines with J gene TRBJ2-1, with TRBD2 identical over 8 bases. The CDR3 is 14 amino acids. The trim removed 5 bases at V and 5 bases at J, leaving 5 bases unmatched. The germline V gene has CDR1 SGHTA and CDR2 FQGNSA. The CDR3 DNA reads TGTGCCAGCAGCCTACGGACTAGCAACAATGAGCAGTTCTTC. Translation gives CASSLRTSNNEQFF.

V usage is TRBV11-1 and J usage is TRBJ2-7; a possible D gene is TRBD1 (6 bases). Germline CDR1 reads SGHAT; CDR2 reads FQDESV (reference sequence). The V and J ends lost 4 bases and 0 bases respectively, with 10 bases between them. This CDR3 comprises 14 residues. In nucleotides, the CDR3 is TGTGCCAGCAGCTCGACAGGTGGCTCCTACGAGCAGTACTTC. This codes for CASSSTGGSYEQYF.

This chain joins TRBV4-3 and TRBJ2-1; tentatively, D is TRBD1 (6 bases). Germline values: CDR1 LGHNA, CDR2 YSLEER. This CDR3 is built from 14 residues. Between the trimmed V and J ends, which lost 4 bases and 0 bases, there was a span of 7 bases. The DNA of the CDR3 is TGCGCCAGCAGCCGAGGGGGCTCCTACAATGAGCAGTTCTTC. This encodes CASSRGGSYNEQFF.

V gene TRBV9 combines with J gene TRBJ2-7, with 14 bases matching TRBD2. V dropped 3 bases and J dropped 0; count of bases not matched to a gene: 2. In germline, CDR1 is SGDLS, CDR2 YYNGEE. The length of the CDR3 is 16 residues. The DNA of the CDR3 is TGTGCCAGCAGCGCGGGACTAGCGGGAGCCTCCTACGAGCAGTACTTC. Residues: CASSAGLAGASYEQYF.

The chain joins TRBV19 to TRBJ1-3, with D perhaps matching TRBD1 (5 bases). CDR1 and CDR2 (germline): LNHDA, SQIVND (reference sequence). This CDR3 is 14 amino acids long. Trimming pared 11 bases from V and 0 bases from J, leaving 14 bases between. The CDR3 sequence is CAGSGGNSGNTIYF. The CDR3 region has the DNA TGTGCCGGAAGCGGGGGAAACTCTGGAAACACCATATATTTT.

This clone was detected once. The DNA of the CDR3 is TGTGCCAGCAGCCCGGCTCAGGGCCTGGGGACTGAAGCTTTCTTT. This gives the protein CASSPAQGLGTEAFF. The chain joins TRBV7-2 to TRBJ1-1; a weak D match, TRBD1 (5 bases). CDR3 length equals 15 residues. Trimming cost V 5 bases and J 5 bases, with 18 bases left between them. Germline V gene data show CDR1 as SGHTA and CDR2 as FQGNSA.

The chain is built from TRBV6-5 and TRBJ2-2, with 8 nucleotides matching TRBD2. CDR1 and CDR2 from the germline V gene are MNHEY and SVGAGI. The J segment lost 4 bases and the V segment lost 6 bases, leaving 7 bases of the junction unmatched. The CDR3 is 15 amino acids. The CDR3 DNA sequence: TGTGCCAGCAGGGTACTAGCGGAGTTCACCGGGGAGCTGTTTTTT. It codes for CASRVLAEFTGELFF.

The chain recombines TRBV11-2 with TRBJ2-3; the D is unclear. CDR1 and CDR2 (germline): SGHAT, FQNNGV. The ends were cut back, 5 bases at V and 2 bases at J, with 11 bases in the middle. The CDR3 contains 14 residues. CDR3 protein: CASSPGTSTDTQYF. CDR3 in DNA: TGTGCCAGCAGCCCAGGAACCTCCACAGATACGCAGTATTTT.

V gene TRBV30 combines with J gene TRBJ1-3, with 7 bases lining up with TRBD1. This CDR3 spans 13 amino acids. The V gene end was trimmed by 5 bases and the J gene end by 1 base; junction bases not matched to a gene: 2. From germline, CDR1 is GTSNPN and CDR2 SVGIG (reference sequence). CDR3 in DNA: TGTGCCTGGCAGGGGGATTCTGGAAACACCATATATTTT. Its protein is CAWQGDSGNTIYF.

This sequence joins TRBV28 and TRBJ2-7; D remains ambiguous. Germline V gene data show CDR1 as MDHEN and CDR2 as SYDVKM. Trimming stripped 5 bases from V and 9 bases from J, with 14 bases between. CDR3 length equals 12 residues. CDR3 sequence (DNA): TGTGCCAGCAGTAGAGCGCTATCGGGGCAGTACTTC. Protein sequence: CASSRALSGQYF.

The chain is built from TRBV7-6 and TRBJ1-4, with D tentatively TRBD1 (5 bases). CDR3 size: 16 residues. Germline V CDR1 and CDR2: SGHVS, FNYEAQ. With 1 base removed from V and 1 base from J, the gap between germline ends came to 10 bases. For the CDR3, the DNA is TGTGCCAGCAGCTTAGGGGGGAGGGGAACTAATGAAAAACTGTTTTTT. Amino acid sequence: CASSLGGRGTNEKLFF.

J is TRBJ1-2 and V is TRBV13, with 10 nucleotides matching TRBD1. CDR1 is PRHDT, CDR2 FYEKMQ, per germline (reference sequence). The junction had 7 bases not matched to a gene; V was cut back by 0 bases and J by 3 bases. There are 17 residues in the CDR3. As DNA, the CDR3 is TGTGCCAGCAGCTTAGGCTATATGACAGGGGGCGACTATGGCTACACCTTC. Translation: CASSLGYMTGGDYGYTF.

The chain links TRBV5-1 to TRBJ2-2; TRBD2 matches at 8 bases. The germline V gene has CDR1 SGHRS and CDR2 YFSETQ. The CDR3 runs 15 residues. V lost 5 bases and J lost 2; bases outside the gene matches: 5. The CDR3 bases are TGCGCCAGCAGTGGCGGGAGGCCAAACACCGGGGAGCTGTTTTTT. Translating it yields CASSGGRPNTGELFF. Full variable domain (missing parts from reference TRBV5-1 and TRBJ2-2): KAGVTQTPRYLIKTRGQQVTLSCSPISGHRSVSWYQQTPGQGLQFLFEYFSETQRNKGNFPGRFSGRQFSNSRSEMNVSTLELGDSALYLCASSGGRPNTGELFFGEGSRLTVL.

The chain joins TRBV5-1 to TRBJ2-1; 12 positions agree with TRBD2. J lost 10 bases, V lost 3 bases, and 8 bases had no gene match. The germline CDR1 and CDR2 sequences are SGHRS and YFSETQ. This CDR3 contains 15 residues. CDR3 bases: TGCGCCAGCAGCTCGACTAGCGGGAGTAATGGGGAGCAGTTCTTC. Protein product: CASSSTSGSNGEQFF. The variable domain in full, completed from reference TRBV5-1 and TRBJ2-1, reads KAGVTQTPRYLIKTRGQQVTLSCSPISGHRSVSWYQQTPGQGLQFLFEYFSETQRNKGNFPGRFSGRQFSNSRSEMNVSTLELGDSALYLCASSSTSGSNGEQFFGPGTRLTVL.

The chain couples TRBV7-6 to TRBJ1-2, with 9 positions matching TRBD1. CDR1 is SGHVS and CDR2 is FNYEAQ in the germline V gene. This CDR3 is 15 amino acids long. V was pared by 5 bases and J by 4 bases, with 8 bases of the junction left unmatched. CDR3 in amino acids: CASSLETGGVYGYTF. CDR3 nucleotide sequence: TGTGCCAGCAGCCTTGAGACAGGGGGAGTCTATGGCTACACCTTC.

The chain couples TRBV12-5 to TRBJ1-6; D is uncertain. V was cut by 7 bases and J by 3 bases, with 13 bases left in between. The CDR3 spans 15 residues. In germline, CDR1 is LGHNT, CDR2 FRNRAP. CDR3 amino acids: CASVGNQDYNSPLHF. The CDR3 nucleotides read TGTGCTAGTGTCGGGAATCAGGACTATAATTCACCCCTCCACTTT.

There are a few counts of this clone. This chain connects TRBV29-1 to TRBJ1-1, with TRBD1 as a possible D gene (6 bases). The ends were cut back, 8 bases at V and 1 base at J, with 14 bases in the middle. This CDR3 region has 13 residues. From germline, CDR1 is SQVTM and CDR2 ANQGSEA. The CDR3, as DNA: TGCAGCACAGTCTGGGGGCCGAACACTGAAGCTTTCTTT. It codes for CSTVWGPNTEAFF.

The chain carries TRBV7-9 and TRBJ1-4, with 8 nucleotides matching TRBD1. The J segment lost 3 bases and the V segment lost 3 bases, leaving 3 bases of the junction unmatched. Germline values: CDR1 SEHNR, CDR2 FQNEAQ (reference sequence). The CDR3 loop spans 15 amino acids. CDR3 sequence (DNA): TGTGCCAGCAGCTTCACGGACAGGGCTAATGAAAAACTGTTTTTT. Translating it yields CASSFTDRANEKLFF.

V usage is TRBV6-6 and J usage is TRBJ2-7; TRBD2 agrees at 7 bases. This CDR3 is built from 15 residues. The germline CDR1 and CDR2 sequences are MNHNY and SVGAGI (reference sequence). The J segment lost 5 bases and the V segment lost 6 bases, leaving 13 bases of the junction unmatched. In DNA, the CDR3 is TGTGCCAGCAGCGTAACCGGGACTACCCGCGACGAGCAGTACTTC. This codes for CASSVTGTTRDEQYF.

The chain recombines TRBV7-9 with TRBJ1-2; 9 nucleotides align to TRBD1. The V segment lost 1 base and the J segment 3 bases; nucleotides outside the gene matches: 3. This CDR3 has 15 residues. Germline lookup yields CDR1 SEHNR and CDR2 FQNEAQ (reference sequence). CDR3 bases: TGTGCCAGCAGCTTAGGAGGACAGGGGTACTATGGCTACACCTTC. This translates into CASSLGGQGYYGYTF.

The rearrangement uses TRBV3-1 (or the pseudogene TRBV3-2) and TRBJ1-1, with no clear D. The CDR3 runs to 15 residues. Trimming shortened V by 1 base and J by 4 bases, and 13 bases separated the two germline ends. Germline values: CDR1 LGHDT, CDR2 YNNKEL (reference sequence). DNA of the CDR3: TGTGCCAGCAGCCAAGTTGGGCCGGGAATCACTGAAGCTTTCTTT. Translated, it gives CASSQVGPGITEAFF.

In its sample, this clone was seen a few times. The V call is TRBV7-6, the J call TRBJ1-2; TRBD1 agrees at 9 bases. The CDR3 spans 13 residues. In germline, CDR1 is SGHVS, CDR2 FNYEAQ. J lost 8 bases, V lost 5 bases, and 6 bases had no gene match. The CDR3 DNA is TGTGCCAGCAGCGGCAGGACAGGGGAAGGCTACACCTTC. Its translation: CASSGRTGEGYTF.

J is TRBJ1-4 and V is TRBV30, with TRBD1 matching 9 bases. Germline CDR1 is GTSNPN and CDR2 is SVGIG (reference sequence). V lost 2 bases to trimming and J lost 8 bases; unmatched junction nucleotides: 6. The CDR3 runs 14 residues. CDR3 DNA: TGTGCCTGGAGTACGCCAGGACAGGGGGAAAAACTGTTTTTT. Protein: CAWSTPGQGEKLFF.

This sequence joins TRBV27 and TRBJ1-5; TRBD1 aligns across 7 bases. CDR1 is MNHEY and CDR2 is SMNVEV in the germline V gene (reference sequence). The ends lost 4 bases at V and 4 bases at J; junction bases unmatched: 7. The CDR3 totals 15 residues. Here the CDR3 DNA reads TGTGCCAGCAGTTCCAACAGGGGAGTTAATCAGCCCCAGCATTTT. Its protein product is CASSSNRGVNQPQHF.

The chain couples TRBV11-1 to TRBJ1-2; no reliable D call. Trimming cost V 4 bases and J 4 bases, with 10 bases left between them. Germline lookup yields CDR1 SGHAT and CDR2 FQDESV (reference sequence). CDR3 length equals 13 residues. Written as DNA, the CDR3 is TGTGCCAGCAGCTCCCTTTCGGGCTATGGCTACACCTTC. Translating gives CASSSLSGYGYTF.

This chain uses TRBV15 with TRBJ2-7; 8 nucleotides match TRBD1. Germline trimming cut 3 bases from V and 0 bases from J; bases unmatched to any gene: 4. From germline, CDR1 is LNHNV and CDR2 YYDKDF (reference sequence). The CDR3 totals 15 residues. DNA for the CDR3: TGTGCCACCAGCAGGAGACAGGGGCCCTCCTACGAGCAGTACTTC. This codes for CATSRRQGPSYEQYF.

The V call is TRBV12-3 or TRBV12-4, the J call TRBJ1-1; the D gene is possibly TRBD1 (5 bases). With 3 bases removed from V and 8 bases from J, the gap between germline ends came to 13 bases. The CDR3 runs 13 residues. The CDR3 sequence is CASSLTRGGEAFF. The CDR3 coding sequence is TGTGCCAGCAGTTTGACGCGGGGGGGAGAAGCTTTCTTT.